The present TCR beta chain was sequenced within a study of STAT5B mutations in CD4+ large granular lymphocyte leukemia. About the research overall: Healthy donors showed HLA-associated enrichment of the CDR3 'QG' motif. Study-wide results and caveats: Without putative leukemic clones, patient CD4-sorted repertoires remained more clonal than healthy CD4+ repertoires. The CD4+ versus CD8+ T-LGLL clonality difference may reflect limited sample size. TRBV06-family usage was enriched in top patient clones (8/27) versus controls (2/35).

The assay was immunoSEQ multiplex PCR, and TCRdb's table has in-frame clones only and misses some. Of just over 40,000 clones detected, roughly 83% appear once; the ten largest clones hold 0.3% to 0.45%. V gave up 6 bases and J gave up 2 bases; unmatched junction bases: 4. CDR3 length equals 14 residues. Looked up from germline, CDR1 is KGHSH and CDR2 is LQKENI. With respect to this clone: Antigen: not known.

The source material was CD4+ T cells from blood buffy coats. The TCR comes from a human donor in good health. The chain has TRBV18 and TRBJ2-3, with 8 bases lining up with TRBD1. CDR3 in DNA: TGTGCCAGCTCCCTGACAGGGGACACAGATACGCAGTATTTT. This sequence encodes CASSLTGDTDTQYF.